One sample yielded the 8 T cell receptor beta chains listed below, sequenced in a study of cytotoxic CD8 clonotypes in ibrutinib-treated CLL. Method: immunoSEQ multiplex PCR; TCRdb's copy keeps in-frame clones and lacks some. The sample lists 200,000 to 250,000 clones; roughly 77% were seen once. Material: PBMCs, obtained after 12 months of ibrutinib treatment. The receptor source for this set is a human donor with chronic lymphocytic leukemia.

The gene calls are TRBV6-5 and TRBJ2-7, with a weak D call TRBD1 (5 bases). The germline CDR1 and CDR2 sequences are MNHEY and SVGAGI. Trimming shortened V by 5 bases and J by 2 bases, and 10 bases separated the two germline ends. The CDR3 length is 13 residues. Here the CDR3 DNA reads TGTGCCAGCAGTAAGACAGTTACCTACGAGCAGTACTTC. Protein: CASSKTVTYEQYF.

The V call is TRBV7-2, the J call TRBJ2-6; D gene unclear. Looked up from germline, CDR1 is SGHTA and CDR2 is FQGNSA. With 5 bases removed from V and 0 bases from J, the gap between germline ends came to 11 bases. This CDR3 is 16 amino acids long. The CDR3 DNA sequence: TGTGCCAGCAGCCCCCGGTGGTTCTCTGGGGCCAACGTCCTGACTTTC. Protein product: CASSPRWFSGANVLTF.

Remarks on this clone: This same CDR3 is encoded by further DNA sequences in the sample. J is TRBJ2-1 and V is TRBV9; 11 positions agree with TRBD1. The CDR3 consists of 15 residues. Germline V gives CDR1 SGDLS, CDR2 YYNGEE. The junction had 4 bases not matched to a gene; V was cut back by 4 bases and J by 4 bases. The DNA for the CDR3 is TGTGCCAGCAGCCTCGGACAGGGGGCTTACAATGAGCAGTTCTTC. This gives the protein CASSLGQGAYNEQFF. The full variable domain, completed using reference TRBV9 and TRBJ2-1, is DSGVTQTPKHLITATGQRVTLRCSPRSGDLSVYWYQQSLDQGLQFLIQYYNGEERAKGNILERFSAQQFPDLHSELNLSSLELGDSALYFCASSLGQGAYNEQFFGPGTRLTVL.

The CDR3, as DNA: TGTGCCAGTAGTACCGGGACTAGCGGAGCGTACTACGAGCAGTACTTC. Translation: CASSTGTSGAYYEQYF. This chain joins TRBV19 and TRBJ2-7; TRBD2 matches 11 bases. This CDR3 is built from 16 residues. Germline V gene lookup returns CDR1 LNHDA and CDR2 SQIVND (reference sequence). Germline trimming cut 4 bases from V and 3 bases from J; bases unmatched to any gene: 8.

This clone was picked up one time. The chain combines TRBV18 with TRBJ1-4, with 8 bases identical to TRBD1. Germline V gene data show CDR1 as KGHSH and CDR2 as LQKENI. Trimming at V came to 2 bases and at J to 8 bases, leaving 7 bases not matched to a gene. This CDR3 comprises 15 residues. CDR3 protein: CASSPSQGVNEKLFF. Here the CDR3 DNA reads TGTGCCAGCTCACCATCACAGGGGGTAAACGAAAAACTGTTTTTT.

In nucleotides, the CDR3 is TGTGCCAGTAGTGACACAACTAATGAAAAACTGTTTTTT. This gives the protein CASSDTTNEKLFF. The J gene is TRBJ1-4, the V gene TRBV19; D uncertain. Germline V gene lookup returns CDR1 LNHDA and CDR2 SQIVND (reference sequence). The CDR3 consists of 13 residues. Trimming took 5 bases from V and 0 from J, leaving 4 bases between them.

This clone appeared a few times. V gene TRBV6-5 combines with J gene TRBJ1-2; TRBD1 agrees at 7 bases. The J segment lost 4 bases and the V segment lost 7 bases, leaving 12 bases of the junction unmatched. Germline values: CDR1 MNHEY, CDR2 SVGAGI. The CDR3 is 15 residues long. This CDR3 is CASTSGGQGGYGYTF. The CDR3 DNA reads as TGTGCCAGCACCTCGGGAGGTCAGGGGGGCTATGGCTACACCTTC.

The chain carries TRBV11-2 and TRBJ1-1, with D possibly matching TRBD1 (5 bases). Germline loops: CDR1 SGHAT, CDR2 FQNNGV. Deletions cut 4 bases from V and 1 base from J, with 13 bases between. The CDR3 contains 15 residues. The CDR3 coding sequence is TGTGCCAGCAGCTCTTGGGGCGGCCGGAACACTGAAGCTTTCTTT. Translation gives CASSSWGGRNTEAFF.